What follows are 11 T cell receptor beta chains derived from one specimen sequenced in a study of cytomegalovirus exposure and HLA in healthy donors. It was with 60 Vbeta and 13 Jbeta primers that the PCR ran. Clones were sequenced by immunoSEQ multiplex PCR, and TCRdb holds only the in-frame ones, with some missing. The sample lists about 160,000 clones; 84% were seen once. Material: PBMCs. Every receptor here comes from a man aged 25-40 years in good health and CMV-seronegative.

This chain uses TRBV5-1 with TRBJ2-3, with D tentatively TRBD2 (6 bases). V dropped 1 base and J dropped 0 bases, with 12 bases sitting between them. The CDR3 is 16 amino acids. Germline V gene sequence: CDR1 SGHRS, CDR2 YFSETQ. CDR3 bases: TGCGCCAGCAGCTTGAGGCGGGGATCTAGCACAGATACGCAGTATTTT. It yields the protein CASSLRRGSSTDTQYF.

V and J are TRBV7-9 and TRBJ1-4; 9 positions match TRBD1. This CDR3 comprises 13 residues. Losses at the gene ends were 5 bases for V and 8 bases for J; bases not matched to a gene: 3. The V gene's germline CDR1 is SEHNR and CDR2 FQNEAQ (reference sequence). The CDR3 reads CASSRDREEKLFF. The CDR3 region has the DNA TGTGCCAGCAGCCGGGACAGGGAAGAAAAACTGTTTTTT.

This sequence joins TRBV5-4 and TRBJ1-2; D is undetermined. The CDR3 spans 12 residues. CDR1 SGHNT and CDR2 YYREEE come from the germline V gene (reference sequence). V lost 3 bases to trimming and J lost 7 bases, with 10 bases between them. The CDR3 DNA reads TGTGCCAGCAGCTCCGGGGTGATTGGCTACACCTTC. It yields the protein CASSSGVIGYTF.

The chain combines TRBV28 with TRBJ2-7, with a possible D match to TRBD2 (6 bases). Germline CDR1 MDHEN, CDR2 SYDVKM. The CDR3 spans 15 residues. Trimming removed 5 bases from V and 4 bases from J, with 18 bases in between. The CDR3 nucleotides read TGTGCCAGCAGTCCGTTTACCAAACGGGAGTACGAGCAGTACTTC. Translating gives CASSPFTKREYEQYF.

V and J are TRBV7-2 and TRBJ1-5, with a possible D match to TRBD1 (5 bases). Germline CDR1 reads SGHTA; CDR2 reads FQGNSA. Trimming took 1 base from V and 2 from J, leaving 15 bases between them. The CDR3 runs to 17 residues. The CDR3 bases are TGTGCCAGCAGCTTAGGAGTTTCAGGGTGGGGCAATCAGCCCCAGCATTTT. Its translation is CASSLGVSGWGNQPQHF.

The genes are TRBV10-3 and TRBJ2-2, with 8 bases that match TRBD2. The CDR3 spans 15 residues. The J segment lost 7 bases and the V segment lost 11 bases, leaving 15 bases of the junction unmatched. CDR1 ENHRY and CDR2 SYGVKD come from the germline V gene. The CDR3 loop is CAASRASGLLGELFF. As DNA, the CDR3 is TGTGCCGCCTCACGGGCTAGCGGGTTACTCGGGGAGCTGTTTTTT.

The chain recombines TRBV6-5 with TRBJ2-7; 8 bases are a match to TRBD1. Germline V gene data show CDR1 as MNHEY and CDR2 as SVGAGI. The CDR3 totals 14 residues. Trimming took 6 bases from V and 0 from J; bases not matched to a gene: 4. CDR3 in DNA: TGTGCCAGCAGACTACAGGGGGTCTCCTACGAGCAGTACTTC. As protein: CASRLQGVSYEQYF.

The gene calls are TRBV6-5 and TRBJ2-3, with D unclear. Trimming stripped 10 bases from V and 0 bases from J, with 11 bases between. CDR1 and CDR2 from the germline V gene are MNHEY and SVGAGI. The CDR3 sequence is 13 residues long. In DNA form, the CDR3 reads TGTGCCACCGCCAGAATTAGCACAGATACGCAGTATTTT. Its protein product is CATARISTDTQYF.

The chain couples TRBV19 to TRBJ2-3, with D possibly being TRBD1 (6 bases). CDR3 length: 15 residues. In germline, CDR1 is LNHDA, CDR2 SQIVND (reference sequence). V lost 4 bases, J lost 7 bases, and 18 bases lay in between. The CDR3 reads CASSNLGDRFHTQYF. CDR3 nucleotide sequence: TGTGCCAGTAGTAATTTAGGTGACAGGTTCCATACGCAGTATTTT.

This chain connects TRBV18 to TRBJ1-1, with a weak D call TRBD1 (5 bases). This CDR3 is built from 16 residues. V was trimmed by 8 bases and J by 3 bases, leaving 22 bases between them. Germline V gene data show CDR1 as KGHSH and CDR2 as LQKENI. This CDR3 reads CASGQNAGPMDTEAFF. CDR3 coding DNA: TGTGCCAGCGGGCAAAACGCGGGACCCATGGACACTGAAGCTTTCTTT.

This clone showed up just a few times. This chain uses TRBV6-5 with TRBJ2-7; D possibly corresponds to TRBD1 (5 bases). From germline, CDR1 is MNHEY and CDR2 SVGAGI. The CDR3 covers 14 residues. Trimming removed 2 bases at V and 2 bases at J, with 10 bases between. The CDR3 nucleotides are TGTGCCAGCAGTTACGGGGCCAGCACCTACGAGCAGTACTTC. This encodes CASSYGASTYEQYF.